The 22 T cell receptor beta chains below come from one sample, sequenced in a study of blood T cells in healthy people across ages. It was with a sample-barcoded 5' primer and a J-beta primer mix that a second PCR of roughly 7 to 12 cycles was run. MiXCR was run by TCRdb on the 5' RACE reads, yielding one entry per CDR3 protein. The sample has over 950,000 distinct CDR3 sequences, roughly 50% seen once. Sequencing was performed on blood. The receptor source for this set is a woman aged 55-75 years in good health.

The chain carries TRBV2 and TRBJ2-5, with 7 bases matching TRBD2. Judging by the DNA end, TRBJ2-7 fits better; the J call may be wrong. Germline CDR1 SNHLY, CDR2 FYNNEI. The CDR3 totals 13 residues. CDR3 sequence (DNA): TGTGCCAGCAGTGCTAGCGGAAACTACGAGCAGTACTTC. Encoded protein: CASSASGNYEQYF.

This clonotype was observed a few times. This chain connects TRBV4-1 to TRBJ2-7; unclear D gene. The length of the CDR3 is 14 residues. Germline loops: CDR1 MGHRA, CDR2 YSYEKL. The ends were cut back, 4 bases at V and 5 bases at J, with 15 bases in the middle. This CDR3 is CASSPSPAGDEQYF. The CDR3 DNA reads as TGCGCCAGCAGCCCCTCCCCGGCAGGAGACGAGCAGTACTTC.

J is TRBJ2-1 and V is TRBV27; weak D call: TRBD1 (5 bases). Trimming took 2 bases from V and 0 from J, leaving 11 bases between them. The germline CDR1 and CDR2 sequences are MNHEY and SMNVEV (reference sequence). CDR3 length equals 16 residues. DNA of the CDR3: TGTGCCAGCAGTTTAGGGGCGGAAAGCTCCTACAATGAGCAGTTCTTC. Protein sequence: CASSLGAESSYNEQFF.

V usage is TRBV4-1 and J usage is TRBJ2-3, with 9 positions matching TRBD2. Germline V gene lookup returns CDR1 MGHRA and CDR2 YSYEKL. Trimming cost V 7 bases and J 3 bases; bases outside gene matches: 11. The CDR3 spans 16 residues. Here the CDR3 reads CASISLAGDPTDTQYF. The CDR3 region has the DNA TGCGCCAGCATAAGCTTAGCGGGAGATCCTACAGATACGCAGTATTTT.

The chain uses TRBV18 and TRBJ2-7; 8 bases match TRBD1. The J call may be incorrect, as the DNA end agrees better with TRBJ2-5. Germline lookup yields CDR1 KGHSH and CDR2 LQKENI. This CDR3 spans 15 amino acids. CDR3 sequence (DNA): TGTGCCAGCTCACAGAGCCAGGGGGCAGGTGAGACCCAGTACTTC. Its translation is CASSQSQGAGETQYF.

The chain has TRBV4-1 and TRBJ2-1; 10 nucleotides agree with TRBD2. CDR1 is MGHRA, CDR2 YSYEKL, per germline. The V gene end was trimmed by 8 bases and the J gene end by 3 bases; junction bases not matched to a gene: 10. The CDR3 loop spans 16 amino acids. For the CDR3, the DNA is TGCGCCAGCGGGACTAGCGCTCTCCTTGACTACAATGAGCAGTTCTTC. It specifies CASGTSALLDYNEQFF.

This clonotype has only a few counts. This chain links TRBV7-2 with TRBJ2-7; the D is unclear. Trimming shortened V by 2 bases and J by 6 bases, and 14 bases separated the two germline ends. Per the germline V gene, CDR1 is SGHTA and CDR2 is FQGNSA. The CDR3 consists of 14 residues. CDR3 DNA: TGTGCCAGCAGCTTACAGCCAGGTCCTTTCGAGCAGTACTTC. As protein: CASSLQPGPFEQYF.

V and J are TRBV6-2 or TRBV6-3 and TRBJ2-5; D uncertain. Germline assignment: CDR1 MNHEY and CDR2 SVGEGT. There are 11 residues in the CDR3. V was trimmed by 0 bases and J by 10 bases, leaving 6 bases between them. The CDR3 nucleotides are TGTGCCAGCAGTTACTCGATATTCCAGTACTTC. Its translation is CASSYSIFQYF.

The chain has TRBV20-1 and TRBJ2-3, with D tentatively TRBD1 (6 bases). Trimming pared 6 bases from V and 1 base from J, leaving 14 bases between. In germline, CDR1 is DFQATT, CDR2 SNEGSKA (reference sequence). The CDR3 totals 14 residues. CDR3 amino acids: CSALRGHGTDTQYF. Here the CDR3 DNA reads TGCAGTGCCCTGAGGGGACACGGCACAGATACGCAGTATTTT.

The CDR3 DNA sequence: TGCGCCAGCAGATTCACACGGGACAAGTTGAACGAGCAGTACTTC. Its translation: CASRFTRDKLNEQYF. The V gene is TRBV5-1, the J gene TRBJ2-7, with a possible D match to TRBD1 (6 bases). From germline, CDR1 is SGHRS and CDR2 YFSETQ. V was clipped by 5 bases and J by 5 bases, with 20 bases between them. The CDR3 runs to 15 residues. The variable domain in full, with the rest retrieved from reference TRBV5-1 and TRBJ2-7, is KAGVTQTPRYLIKTRGQQVTLSCSPISGHRSVSWYQQTPGQGLQFLFEYFSETQRNKGNFPGRFSGRQFSNSRSEMNVSTLELGDSALYLCASRFTRDKLNEQYFGPGTRLTVT.

V and J are TRBV15 and TRBJ2-4; 10 bases agree with TRBD2. The J call is uncertain, as TRBJ2-7 better fits the DNA end. The CDR3 contains 19 residues. Germline loops: CDR1 LNHNV, CDR2 YYDKDF (reference sequence). The CDR3 sequence: CATSRDQTSGIRGPYEQYF. As DNA, the CDR3 is TGTGCCACCAGCAGAGATCAAACTAGCGGGATCAGGGGCCCCTACGAGCAGTACTTC.

CDR3: CASGHRDREQYF. The CDR3 coding sequence is TGTGCCAGCGGTCACAGGGATAGGGAGCAGTACTTC. The J gene is TRBJ2-5, the V gene TRBV28; D might be TRBD1 (6 bases). The length of the CDR3 is 12 residues. Germline loops: CDR1 MDHEN, CDR2 SYDVKM. V lost 8 bases, J lost 11 bases, and 18 bases lay in between.

CDR3: CASRTPYSTDTQYF. For the CDR3, the DNA is TGTGCCAGCAGGACCCCATATAGCACAGATACGCAGTATTTT. The chain joins TRBV7-9 to TRBJ2-3, with D unresolved. Germline V gives CDR1 SEHNR, CDR2 FQNEAQ (reference sequence). The V gene lost 6 bases and the J gene lost 0 bases, with 10 bases spanning the gap. The CDR3 sequence is 14 residues long.

V gene TRBV29-1 combines with J gene TRBJ2-3, with no clear D. The CDR3 runs to 14 residues. Trimming removed 6 bases from V and 2 bases from J, with 15 bases in between. Germline CDR1 reads SQVTM; CDR2 reads ANQGSEA. CDR3 nucleotide sequence: TGCAGCGTCAGTCCCATCGGCGTCACAGATACGCAGTATTTT. Encoded protein: CSVSPIGVTDTQYF.

This clonotype was counted only a few times. This sequence joins TRBV6-2 or TRBV6-3 and TRBJ2-3; 8 bases fit TRBD2. Germline-derived CDR1 and CDR2 are MNHEY and SVGEGT. With 6 bases clipped from V and 4 bases from J, the junction kept 21 bases outside the gene matches. The CDR3 has 19 amino acids. CDR3 in amino acids: CASSPAFSGTMKPADTQYF. CDR3 nucleotides: TGTGCCAGCAGCCCCGCCTTTAGCGGGACAATGAAACCGGCAGATACGCAGTATTTT.

This chain links TRBV6-6 with TRBJ1-2; no definite D call. This CDR3 contains 11 residues. V was cut by 8 bases and J by 8 bases, with 12 bases left in between. Germline CDR1 and CDR2: MNHNY and SVGAGI (reference sequence). CDR3 sequence reads: CASGPSYGYTF. In nucleotides, the CDR3 is TGTGCCAGCGGTCCAAGTTACGGCTACACCTTC.

The chain combines TRBV20-1 with TRBJ2-3, with D possibly being TRBD2 (6 bases). The V gene's germline CDR1 is DFQATT and CDR2 SNEGSKA (reference sequence). This CDR3 comprises 15 residues. With 4 bases removed from V and 0 bases from J, the gap between germline ends came to 14 bases. The DNA for the CDR3 is TGCAGTGCTACTATTCTGAGCGGGAGCACAGATACGCAGTATTTT. Translated, it gives CSATILSGSTDTQYF.

V is TRBV20-1 and J is TRBJ1-1; D call uncertain. Germline CDR1 and CDR2: DFQATT and SNEGSKA (reference sequence). The germline V and J ends were trimmed by 4 bases and 4 bases, with 22 bases remaining between them. The CDR3 extends over 16 amino acids. Written as DNA, the CDR3 is TGCAGTGCTAAAACCCCAAGGTTTCGAAAGGGCACTGAAGCTTTCTTT. Protein sequence: CSAKTPRFRKGTEAFF.

This rearrangement joins TRBV11-1 to TRBJ2-5, with 7 bases matching TRBD1. Trimming at V came to 6 bases and at J to 6 bases, leaving 10 bases not matched to a gene. The CDR3 length is 14 residues. Germline V gene sequence: CDR1 SGHAT, CDR2 FQDESV (reference sequence). The CDR3 sequence is CASRRRSGGQTQYF. The CDR3 bases are TGTGCCAGCAGGCGCCGATCAGGGGGACAGACCCAGTACTTC.

This clonotype was found a few times. The chain joins TRBV6-2 or TRBV6-3 to TRBJ2-7; the D is unclear. Germline V gene sequence: CDR1 MNHEY, CDR2 SVGEGT. There are 12 residues in the CDR3. V lost 2 bases and J lost 8, with 10 bases in between. CDR3 sequence: CASSYGLGQQYF. CDR3 coding DNA: TGTGCCAGCAGTTACGGGCTTGGACAGCAGTACTTC.

The V gene is TRBV4-1, the J gene TRBJ1-2; 8 bases line up with TRBD1. The CDR3 runs 13 residues. Germline V gene sequence: CDR1 MGHRA, CDR2 YSYEKL. J lost 8 bases, V lost 1 base, and 3 bases had no gene match. The CDR3 loop is CASSQADRAGYTF. The CDR3 nucleotides are TGCGCCAGCAGCCAAGCGGACAGGGCCGGCTACACCTTC.

V gene TRBV20-1 combines with J gene TRBJ2-1; TRBD2 aligns across 16 bases. The CDR3 is made up of 16 amino acids. Germline CDR1 DFQATT, CDR2 SNEGSKA (reference sequence). J gave up 1 base and V 6 bases, and 3 bases lay outside the gene matches. The CDR3 is CSAGLAGGRSYNEQFF. The DNA for the CDR3 is TGCAGTGCGGGACTAGCGGGAGGGCGGTCCTACAATGAGCAGTTCTTC.